These 22 T cell receptor beta chains originate from one sample sequenced in a study of Ad26.COV2.S vaccination and SARS-CoV-2 variants. Treatment described: some 19 received Ad26.COV2.S at low or high dose, single or two shots; about 5 received placebo; per-sample allocation not given. Samples analyzed were those drawn on day 63 after the first vaccine or placebo injection. Clones were read by immunoSEQ multiplex PCR, and TCRdb kept only the in-frame ones, dropping some. The repertoire has about 350,000 clones, approximately 90% of them found once; the top ten carry 5%. Sequencing used peripheral blood, obtained in a trial of Ad26.COV2.S vaccine versus placebo. The receptors were gathered from a person aged 18-65 years who received the Ad26.COV2.S COVID-19 vaccine or a placebo.

The chain has TRBV5-5 and TRBJ1-2; unclear D gene. Trimming stripped 0 bases from V and 3 bases from J, with 12 bases between. Germline V CDR1 and CDR2: SGHKS, YYEKEE (reference sequence). CDR3 length equals 15 residues. The CDR3 DNA is TGTGCCAGCAGCTTGGGTCCTCCCCCTGACTATGGCTACACCTTC. It is translated as CASSLGPPPDYGYTF.

The chain has TRBV30 and TRBJ1-1; 7 bases map to TRBD1. Germline assignment: CDR1 GTSNPN and CDR2 SVGIG (reference sequence). V was clipped by 4 bases and J by 1 base; unmatched bases: 3. The CDR3 length is 13 residues. CDR3 sequence reads: CAWKGQRNTEAFF. The CDR3 nucleotides are TGTGCCTGGAAGGGACAGCGGAACACTGAAGCTTTCTTT.

This sequence joins TRBV18 and TRBJ1-2, with D tentatively TRBD1 (5 bases). Germline lookup yields CDR1 KGHSH and CDR2 LQKENI. This CDR3 region has 15 residues. V lost 3 bases and J lost 2, with 13 bases in between. CDR3 loop: CASSPSGTLNYGYTF. The CDR3, as DNA: TGTGCCAGCTCACCTTCCGGGACTCTGAACTATGGCTACACCTTC.

The gene calls are TRBV25-1 and TRBJ1-5; 8 nucleotides match TRBD1. The CDR3 totals 17 residues. CDR1 is MGHDK and CDR2 is SYGVNS in the germline V gene. J was trimmed by 3 bases and V by 3 bases; bases with no gene match: 10. For the CDR3, the DNA is TGTGCCAGCAGTGAGTCTCCCAGGACAGGGTCCAATCAGCCCCAGCATTTT. Protein product: CASSESPRTGSNQPQHF.

J is TRBJ1-1 and V is TRBV29-1; D is unclear. The CDR3 contains 14 residues. V was trimmed by 3 bases and J by 2 bases, leaving 13 bases between them. Germline lookup yields CDR1 SQVTM and CDR2 ANQGSEA. The CDR3 loop is CSVDPVKYNTEAFF. As DNA, the CDR3 is TGCAGCGTTGATCCCGTTAAATACAACACTGAAGCTTTCTTT.

The V call is TRBV12-5, the J call TRBJ2-1; TRBD2 matches 12 bases. Germline V gene lookup returns CDR1 LGHNT and CDR2 FRNRAP. The CDR3 contains 18 residues. The V gene end was trimmed by 2 bases and the J gene end by 6 bases; junction bases not matched to a gene: 11. This CDR3 reads CASGLTRTSGISLNEQFF. The DNA for the CDR3 is TGTGCTAGTGGTTTGACTCGGACTAGCGGGATCTCCCTCAATGAGCAGTTCTTC.

The genes are TRBV30 and TRBJ1-1; D not resolved. The CDR3 is 16 amino acids. In germline, CDR1 is GTSNPN, CDR2 SVGIG (reference sequence). Trimming pared 1 base from V and 0 bases from J, leaving 15 bases between. CDR3 nucleotides: TGTGCCTGGAGTGCCCTCAATCAGGTGATGAACACTGAAGCTTTCTTT. Its translation: CAWSALNQVMNTEAFF.

The V call is TRBV20-1, the J call TRBJ1-4; TRBD1 aligns across 7 bases. The germline CDR1 and CDR2 sequences are DFQATT and SNEGSKA (reference sequence). Losses at the gene ends were 4 bases for V and 8 bases for J; bases not matched to a gene: 1. CDR3 size: 11 residues. CDR3: CSAKTGEKLFF. In DNA, the CDR3 is TGCAGTGCTAAGACAGGGGAAAAACTGTTTTTT.

This clone was observed a handful of times. V and J are TRBV9 and TRBJ2-2; 8 bases agree with TRBD2. The CDR3 has 15 amino acids. Trimming removed 4 bases from V and 4 bases from J; junction bases left unmatched: 6. Germline V lookup: CDR1 SGDLS, CDR2 YYNGEE. For the CDR3, the DNA is TGTGCCAGCAGCACCTACGGGACTAGCACCGGGGAGCTGTTTTTT. This translates into CASSTYGTSTGELFF.

The chain has TRBV28 and TRBJ1-5, with 7 bases identical to TRBD1. The germline CDR1 and CDR2 sequences are MDHEN and SYDVKM. This CDR3 contains 18 residues. Germline trimming cut 7 bases from V and 0 bases from J; bases unmatched to any gene: 15. CDR3 nucleotide sequence: TGTGCCAGCATTCCGCCCCTAGGACAGGCGGATAGCAATCAGCCCCAGCATTTT. Translated, it gives CASIPPLGQADSNQPQHF.

CDR3 protein: CASRQTVMNTEAFF. CDR3 sequence (DNA): TGTGCCAGCAGACAGACAGTAATGAACACTGAAGCTTTCTTT. J is TRBJ1-1 and V is TRBV2; D possibly corresponds to TRBD1 (5 bases). The CDR3 is made up of 14 amino acids. Looked up from germline, CDR1 is SNHLY and CDR2 is FYNNEI. V lost 6 bases and J 0 bases, leaving 11 bases between the germline ends.

The chain carries TRBV27 and TRBJ2-7, with D tentatively TRBD2 (5 bases). Germline-derived CDR1 and CDR2 are MNHEY and SMNVEV (reference sequence). This CDR3 has 13 residues. Deletions cut 4 bases from V and 9 bases from J, with 16 bases between. The CDR3 is CASSSSPGVGQYF. In DNA, the CDR3 is TGTGCCAGCAGTTCCTCCCCCGGGGTAGGGCAGTACTTC.

The rearrangement links TRBV12-3 or TRBV12-4 to TRBJ1-2, with TRBD1 matching 9 bases. Germline trimming cut 4 bases from V and 7 bases from J; bases unmatched to any gene: 4. This CDR3 is 13 amino acids long. In nucleotides, the CDR3 is TGTGCCAGCAGTTACAGGGGGCAGCGTGGCTACACCTTC. Translated, it gives CASSYRGQRGYTF.

This sequence joins TRBV19 and TRBJ2-2; D call uncertain. The J call may be mistaken, given a closer DNA end match to TRBJ1-3. Germline loops: CDR1 LNHDA, CDR2 SQIVND (reference sequence). The CDR3 contains 15 residues. The CDR3, as DNA: TGTGCCAGTACCCTAAAGACCCTCAACGGAAACACCATATATTTT. Amino acid sequence: CASTLKTLNGNTIYF.

The V gene is TRBV7-6, the J gene TRBJ1-4, with D possibly matching TRBD1 (5 bases). This CDR3 spans 17 amino acids. With 0 bases removed from V and 6 bases from J, the gap between germline ends came to 17 bases. Germline CDR1 reads SGHVS; CDR2 reads FNYEAQ. CDR3 protein: CASSLARADGGYEKLFF. As DNA, the CDR3 is TGTGCCAGCAGCTTAGCGCGGGCCGACGGGGGATATGAAAAACTGTTTTTT.

The CDR3 protein is CASSPTGTSNYGYTF. The CDR3 nucleotides read TGTGCCAGCAGCCCAACCGGGACAAGCAACTATGGCTACACCTTC. The chain couples TRBV9 to TRBJ1-2; TRBD1 is a possible D gene (6 bases). The CDR3 extends over 15 amino acids. V dropped 4 bases and J dropped 2 bases, with 15 bases sitting between them. CDR1 is SGDLS and CDR2 is YYNGEE in the germline V gene.

The chain combines TRBV27 with TRBJ2-1; 7 bases are shared with TRBD2. The CDR3 length is 16 residues. Trimming removed 5 bases from V and 7 bases from J; junction bases left unmatched: 14. Germline V gene data show CDR1 as MNHEY and CDR2 as SMNVEV (reference sequence). Here the CDR3 reads CASSPTWSGDLNEQFF. The CDR3 DNA reads as TGTGCCAGCAGTCCTACATGGAGCGGGGACCTTAATGAGCAGTTCTTC.

The gene calls are TRBV27 and TRBJ2-3; 9 bases align to TRBD1. This CDR3 is 15 amino acids long. Germline-derived CDR1 and CDR2 are MNHEY and SMNVEV (reference sequence). V shed 9 bases and J 7 bases; nucleotides not matched to a gene: 14. The CDR3 DNA follows: TGTGCCAGTTCCGTCAGGGACAGGGTCACGAATACGCAGTATTTT. This translates into CASSVRDRVTNTQYF.

This chain links TRBV20-1 with TRBJ1-1, with a possible D match to TRBD1 (5 bases). Germline V gene data show CDR1 as DFQATT and CDR2 as SNEGSKA (reference sequence). CDR3 length equals 13 residues. V lost 3 bases and J lost 5, with 13 bases in between. Written as DNA, the CDR3 is TGCAGTGCTAGTTTGGGGGGTGGGACTGAAGCTTTCTTT. This sequence encodes CSASLGGGTEAFF.

This rearrangement joins TRBV7-6 to TRBJ2-2; TRBD1 aligns across 7 bases. The CDR3 loop spans 15 amino acids. The germline V gene encodes CDR1 SGHVS and CDR2 FNYEAQ. The trim removed 5 bases at V and 5 bases at J, leaving 8 bases unmatched. CDR3 region: CASSPLQGPTGELFF. The CDR3 DNA is TGTGCCAGCAGCCCGTTACAGGGGCCTACCGGGGAGCTGTTTTTT. The whole variable domain, filled in from reference TRBV7-6 and TRBJ2-2, reads GAGVSQSPRYKVTKRGQDVALRCDPISGHVSLYWYRQALGQGPEFLTYFNYEAQQDKSGLPNDRFSAERPEGSISTLTIQRTEQRDSAMYRCASSPLQGPTGELFFGEGSRLTVL.

The CDR3 protein is CASSLVGGAVGYTF. As DNA, the CDR3 is TGCGCCAGCAGCTTAGTAGGGGGAGCGGTTGGCTACACCTTC. The chain carries TRBV5-1 and TRBJ1-2; tentatively, D is TRBD1 (6 bases). The ends were cut back, 2 bases at V and 7 bases at J, with 15 bases in the middle. The CDR3 covers 14 residues. Germline V CDR1 and CDR2: SGHRS, YFSETQ.

V usage is TRBV29-1 and J usage is TRBJ2-7; 9 nucleotides agree with TRBD1. In germline, CDR1 is SQVTM, CDR2 ANQGSEA. With 7 bases clipped from V and 3 bases from J, the junction kept 13 bases outside the gene matches. CDR3 size: 15 residues. CDR3 residues: CSASGQGPANYEQYF. CDR3 in DNA: TGCAGCGCTTCGGGACAGGGACCAGCAAACTACGAGCAGTACTTC.